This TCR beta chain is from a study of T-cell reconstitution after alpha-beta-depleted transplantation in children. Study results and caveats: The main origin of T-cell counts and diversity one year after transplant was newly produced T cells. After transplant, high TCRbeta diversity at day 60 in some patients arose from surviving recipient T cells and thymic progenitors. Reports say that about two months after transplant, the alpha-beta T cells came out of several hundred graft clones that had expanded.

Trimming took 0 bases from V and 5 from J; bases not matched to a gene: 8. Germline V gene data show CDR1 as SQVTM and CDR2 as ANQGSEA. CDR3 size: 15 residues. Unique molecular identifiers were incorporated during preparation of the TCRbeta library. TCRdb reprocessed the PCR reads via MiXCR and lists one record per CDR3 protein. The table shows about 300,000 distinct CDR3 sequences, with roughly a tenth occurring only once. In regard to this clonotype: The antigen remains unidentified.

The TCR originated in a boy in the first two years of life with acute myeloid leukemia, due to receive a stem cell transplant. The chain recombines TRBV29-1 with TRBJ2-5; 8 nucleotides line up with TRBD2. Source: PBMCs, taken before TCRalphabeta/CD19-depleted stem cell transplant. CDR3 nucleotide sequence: TGCAGCGTTGAAGACCTCGGGGGGGGGTCGGAGACCCAGTACTTC. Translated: CSVEDLGGGSETQYF.